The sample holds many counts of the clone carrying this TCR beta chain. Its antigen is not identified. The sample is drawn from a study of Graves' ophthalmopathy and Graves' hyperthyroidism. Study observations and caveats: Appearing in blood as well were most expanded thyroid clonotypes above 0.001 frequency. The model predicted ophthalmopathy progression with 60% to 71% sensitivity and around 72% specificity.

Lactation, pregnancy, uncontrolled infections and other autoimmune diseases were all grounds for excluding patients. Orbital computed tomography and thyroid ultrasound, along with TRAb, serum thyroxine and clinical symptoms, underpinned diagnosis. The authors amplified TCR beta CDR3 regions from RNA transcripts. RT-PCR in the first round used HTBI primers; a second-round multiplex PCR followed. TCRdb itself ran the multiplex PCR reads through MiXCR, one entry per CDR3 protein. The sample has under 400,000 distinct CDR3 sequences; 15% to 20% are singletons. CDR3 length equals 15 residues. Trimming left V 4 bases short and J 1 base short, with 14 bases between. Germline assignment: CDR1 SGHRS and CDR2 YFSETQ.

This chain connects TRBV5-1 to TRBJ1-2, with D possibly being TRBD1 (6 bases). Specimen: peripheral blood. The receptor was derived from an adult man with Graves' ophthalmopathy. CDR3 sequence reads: CASSPGDKINYGYTF. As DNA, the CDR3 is TGCGCCAGCAGCCCCGGGGACAAGATTAACTATGGCTACACCTTC.